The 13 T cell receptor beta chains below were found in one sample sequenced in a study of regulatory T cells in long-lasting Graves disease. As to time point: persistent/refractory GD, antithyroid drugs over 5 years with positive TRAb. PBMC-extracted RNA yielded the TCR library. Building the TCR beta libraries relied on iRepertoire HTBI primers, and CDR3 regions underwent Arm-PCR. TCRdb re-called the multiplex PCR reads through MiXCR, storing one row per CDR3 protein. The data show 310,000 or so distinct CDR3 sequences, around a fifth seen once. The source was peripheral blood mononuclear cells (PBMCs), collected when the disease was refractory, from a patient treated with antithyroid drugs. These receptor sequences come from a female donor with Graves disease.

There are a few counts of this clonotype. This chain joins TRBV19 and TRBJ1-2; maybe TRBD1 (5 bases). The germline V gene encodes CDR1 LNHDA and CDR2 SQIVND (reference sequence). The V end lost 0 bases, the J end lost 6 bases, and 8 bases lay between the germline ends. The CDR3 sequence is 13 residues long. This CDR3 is CASSIEGHHGYTF. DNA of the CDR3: TGTGCCAGTAGTATAGAGGGGCACCATGGCTACACCTTC. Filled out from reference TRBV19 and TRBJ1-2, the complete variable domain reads DGGITQSPKYLFRKEGQNVTLSCEQNLNHDAMYWYRQDPGQGLRLIYYSQIVNDFQKGDIAEGYSVSREKKESFPLTVTSAQKNPTAFYLCASSIEGHHGYTFGSGTRLTVV.

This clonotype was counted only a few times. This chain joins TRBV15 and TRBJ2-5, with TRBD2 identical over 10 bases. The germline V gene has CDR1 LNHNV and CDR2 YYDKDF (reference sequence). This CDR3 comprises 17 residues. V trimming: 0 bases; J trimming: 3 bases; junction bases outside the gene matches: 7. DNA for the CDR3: TGTGCCACCAGCAGAGATCGGGGAGGACTAGCGGAAGAGACCCAGTACTTC. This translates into CATSRDRGGLAEETQYF.

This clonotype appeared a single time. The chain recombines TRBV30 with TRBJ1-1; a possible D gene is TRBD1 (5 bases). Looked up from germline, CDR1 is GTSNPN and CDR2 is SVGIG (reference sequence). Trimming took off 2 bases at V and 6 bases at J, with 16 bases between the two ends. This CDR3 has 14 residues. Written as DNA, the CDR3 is TGTGCCTGGAGTAGTATGCCAGGGTCCGCTGAAGCTTTCTTT. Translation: CAWSSMPGSAEAFF.

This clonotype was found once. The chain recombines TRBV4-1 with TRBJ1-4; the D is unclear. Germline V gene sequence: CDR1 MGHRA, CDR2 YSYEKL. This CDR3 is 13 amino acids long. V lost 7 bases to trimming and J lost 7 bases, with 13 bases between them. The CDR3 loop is CASNRIRVEKLFF. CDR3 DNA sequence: TGCGCCAGCAACCGCATTAGGGTTGAAAAACTGTTTTTT.

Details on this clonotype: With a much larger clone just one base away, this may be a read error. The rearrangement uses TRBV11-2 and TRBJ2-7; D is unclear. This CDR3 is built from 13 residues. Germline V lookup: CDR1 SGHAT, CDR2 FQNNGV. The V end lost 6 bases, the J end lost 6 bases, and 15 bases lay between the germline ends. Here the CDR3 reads CASSPPEHFEQYF. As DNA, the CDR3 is TGTGCCAGCAGTCCCCCGGAACACTTCGAGCAGTACTTC.

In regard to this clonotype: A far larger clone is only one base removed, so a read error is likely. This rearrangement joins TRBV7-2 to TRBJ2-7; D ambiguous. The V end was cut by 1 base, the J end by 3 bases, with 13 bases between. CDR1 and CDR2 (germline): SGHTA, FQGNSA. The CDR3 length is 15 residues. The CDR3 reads CASSLGFGYGYEQYF. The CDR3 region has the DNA TGTGCCAGCAGCTTAGGGTTCGGTTATGGCTACGAGCAGTACTTC.

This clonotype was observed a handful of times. CDR3 nucleotides: TGTGCCAGCAGTTGGGGACAGGGGGCCACTGAAGCTTTCTTT. Encoded protein: CASSWGQGATEAFF. V gene TRBV27 combines with J gene TRBJ1-1, with TRBD1 matching over 12 bases. This CDR3 has 14 residues. The trim removed 4 bases at V and 4 bases at J, leaving 1 base unmatched. The V gene's germline CDR1 is MNHEY and CDR2 SMNVEV (reference sequence).

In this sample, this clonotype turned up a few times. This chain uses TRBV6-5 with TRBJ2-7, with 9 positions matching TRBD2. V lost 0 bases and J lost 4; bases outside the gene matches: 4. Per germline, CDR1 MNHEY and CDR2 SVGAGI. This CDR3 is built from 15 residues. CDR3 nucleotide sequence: TGTGCCAGCAGTTACTCGGGTAGCGGGAGTTACGAGCAGTACTTC. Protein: CASSYSGSGSYEQYF.

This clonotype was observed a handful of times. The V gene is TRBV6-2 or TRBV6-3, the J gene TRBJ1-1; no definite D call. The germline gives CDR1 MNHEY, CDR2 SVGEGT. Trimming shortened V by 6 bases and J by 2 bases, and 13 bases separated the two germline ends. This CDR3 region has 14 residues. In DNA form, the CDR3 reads TGTGCCAGCAGACAACTGACGGGAAACACTGAAGCTTTCTTT. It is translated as CASRQLTGNTEAFF.

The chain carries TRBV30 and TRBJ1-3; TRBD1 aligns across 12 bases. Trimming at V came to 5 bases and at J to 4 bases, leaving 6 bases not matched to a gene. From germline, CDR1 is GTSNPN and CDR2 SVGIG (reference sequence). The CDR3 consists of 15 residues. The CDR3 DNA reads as TGTGCCTGGTCGCGGGACAGGGGGCTCGGAAACACCATATATTTT. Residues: CAWSRDRGLGNTIYF.

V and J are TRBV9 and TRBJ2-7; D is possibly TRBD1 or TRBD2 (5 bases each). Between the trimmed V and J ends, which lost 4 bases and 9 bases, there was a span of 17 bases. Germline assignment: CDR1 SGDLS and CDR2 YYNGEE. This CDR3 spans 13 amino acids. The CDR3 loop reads CASSPGRAGTQYF. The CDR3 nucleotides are TGTGCCAGCAGCCCAGGAAGGGCAGGGACGCAGTACTTC.

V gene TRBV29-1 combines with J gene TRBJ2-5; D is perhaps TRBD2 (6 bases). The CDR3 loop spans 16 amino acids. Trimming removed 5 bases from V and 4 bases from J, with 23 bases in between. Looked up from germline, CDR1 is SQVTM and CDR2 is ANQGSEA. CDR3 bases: TGCAGCGTTACACCTGTCGGGCGGGGCTTTGGAGAGACCCAGTACTTC. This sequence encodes CSVTPVGRGFGETQYF. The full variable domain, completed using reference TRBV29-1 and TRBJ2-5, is SAVISQKPSRDICQRGTSLTIQCQVDSQVTMMFWYRQQPGQSLTLIATANQGSEATYESGFVIDKFPISRPNLTFSTLTVSNMSPEDSSIYLCSVTPVGRGFGETQYFGPGTRLLVL.

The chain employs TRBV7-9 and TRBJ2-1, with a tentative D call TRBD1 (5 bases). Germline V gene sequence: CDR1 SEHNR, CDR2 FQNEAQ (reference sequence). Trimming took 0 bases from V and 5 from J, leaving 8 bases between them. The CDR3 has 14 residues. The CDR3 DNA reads TGTGCCAGCAGCTTAGCCGGACACAACAATGAGCAGTTCTTC. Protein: CASSLAGHNNEQFF.